A single sample is the source of the 18 T cell receptor beta chains below, sequenced in a study of T-cell reconstitution after alpha-beta-depleted transplantation in children. Molecular barcoding with unique molecular identifiers was used for the TCRbeta library. Using its own MiXCR run on the PCR reads, TCRdb lists one record per CDR3 protein. Found here are 350,000 to 400,000 distinct CDR3 sequences, about an eighth of them singletons; the top ten hold about 3.9%. This specimen was PBMCs, taken from the stem cell graft. The receptors shown here come from a human donor who donated a stem cell graft to a child with Fanconi anemia.

This chain links TRBV27 with TRBJ2-2; TRBD1 matches 7 bases. Looked up from germline, CDR1 is MNHEY and CDR2 is SMNVEV (reference sequence). This CDR3 comprises 15 residues. V was clipped by 5 bases and J by 7 bases; unmatched bases: 10. The CDR3 loop reads CASSPGQAIYGELFF. The DNA for the CDR3 is TGTGCCAGCAGTCCCGGACAGGCTATTTACGGGGAGCTGTTTTTT.

This chain links TRBV20-1 with TRBJ1-1; D is undetermined. Trimming cost V 5 bases and J 4 bases, with 14 bases left between them. This CDR3 comprises 13 residues. The germline V gene has CDR1 DFQATT and CDR2 SNEGSKA (reference sequence). This CDR3 is CSAGGPVSTEAFF. As DNA, the CDR3 is TGCAGTGCTGGAGGTCCCGTCAGCACTGAAGCTTTCTTT.

Many counts were recorded for this clonotype. V gene TRBV28 combines with J gene TRBJ2-7; 7 nucleotides align to TRBD1. CDR3 length: 14 residues. In germline, CDR1 is MDHEN, CDR2 SYDVKM. V was pared by 5 bases and J by 4 bases, with 8 bases of the junction left unmatched. CDR3 loop: CASSKGQVEYEQYF. As DNA, the CDR3 is TGTGCCAGCAGTAAAGGACAGGTGGAGTACGAGCAGTACTTC. The full variable domain, in which reference TRBV28 and TRBJ2-7 provide the parts outside the CDR3, is DVKVTQSSRYLVKRTGEKVFLECVQDMDHENMFWYRQDPGLGLRLIYFSYDVKMKEKGDIPEGYSVSREKKERFSLILESASTNQTSMYLCASSKGQVEYEQYFGPGTRLTVT.

This clonotype was detected ten times or more. The chain employs TRBV7-9 and TRBJ1-3, with 8 bases fitting TRBD1. With V trimmed by 4 bases and J by 4 bases, 6 bases remained unmatched. Germline CDR1 reads SEHNR; CDR2 reads FQNEAQ (reference sequence). This CDR3 is built from 15 residues. The CDR3 is CASSSWTGKGNTIYF. The DNA of the CDR3 is TGTGCCAGCAGCTCATGGACAGGGAAAGGAAACACCATATATTTT.

This clonotype was seen ten or more times. The rearrangement uses TRBV12-3 or TRBV12-4 and TRBJ1-2; D might be TRBD1 (5 bases). The CDR3 contains 14 residues. V was trimmed by 6 bases and J by 1 base, leaving 12 bases between them. CDR3 loop: CASRGTVDNYGYTF. CDR3 coding DNA: TGTGCCAGCAGAGGGACGGTGGATAACTATGGCTACACCTTC.

This clonotype was seen repeatedly, ten times or more. The chain links TRBV15 to TRBJ1-2; D might be TRBD1 (5 bases). The length of the CDR3 is 13 residues. Deletions cut 8 bases from V and 8 bases from J, with 18 bases between. Germline V gene lookup returns CDR1 LNHNV and CDR2 YYDKDF (reference sequence). As DNA, the CDR3 is TGTGCCACCGGCCTGACCTCCGGGACCGGCTACACCTTC. This sequence encodes CATGLTSGTGYTF.

The chain uses TRBV13 and TRBJ1-1; tentatively, D is TRBD1 (6 bases). The CDR3 is made up of 14 amino acids. CDR1 and CDR2 (germline): PRHDT, FYEKMQ (reference sequence). With 0 bases removed from V and 5 bases from J, the gap between germline ends came to 10 bases. Here the CDR3 DNA reads TGTGCCAGCAGCTTAGGCCTCGGGACAACTGAAGCTTTCTTT. Residues: CASSLGLGTTEAFF. The variable domain in full, completed from reference TRBV13 and TRBJ1-1, reads AAGVIQSPRHLIKEKRETATLKCYPIPRHDTVYWYQQGPGQDPQFLISFYEKMQSDKGSIPDRFSAQQFSDYHSELNMSSLELGDSALYFCASSLGLGTTEAFFGQGTRLTVV.

The chain employs TRBV19 and TRBJ1-2; tentative D call: TRBD1 (6 bases). Germline assignment: CDR1 LNHDA and CDR2 SQIVND (reference sequence). Trimming removed 5 bases at V and 4 bases at J, with 11 bases between. This CDR3 is built from 13 residues. The CDR3 nucleotides are TGTGCCAGTAGTGAGGGACACCTCTATGGCTACACCTTC. Encoded protein: CASSEGHLYGYTF. Looking up the rest from reference TRBV19 and TRBJ1-2 gives the full variable domain: DGGITQSPKYLFRKEGQNVTLSCEQNLNHDAMYWYRQDPGQGLRLIYYSQIVNDFQKGDIAEGYSVSREKKESFPLTVTSAQKNPTAFYLCASSEGHLYGYTFGSGTRLTVV.

The chain couples TRBV20-1 to TRBJ1-2; 9 bases are a match to TRBD1. CDR1 is DFQATT and CDR2 is SNEGSKA in the germline V gene (reference sequence). J was trimmed by 7 bases and V by 1 base; bases with no gene match: 10. There are 15 residues in the CDR3. The CDR3 protein is CSARVPGQGRTGYTF. Written as DNA, the CDR3 is TGCAGTGCTAGAGTTCCGGGACAGGGACGAACTGGCTACACCTTC.

V is TRBV7-2 and J is TRBJ1-6, with TRBD1 as a possible D gene (5 bases). The V gene lost 3 bases and the J gene lost 11 bases, with 20 bases spanning the gap. Germline V lookup: CDR1 SGHTA, CDR2 FQGNSA. The length of the CDR3 is 16 residues. Here the CDR3 DNA reads TGTGCCAGCAGCTTCGGGACCGCGTCGGGGAAGACACCCCTCCACTTT. Protein product: CASSFGTASGKTPLHF.

This clonotype was seen repeatedly, ten times or more. This rearrangement joins TRBV11-2 to TRBJ2-2, with D unclear. Germline V gene lookup returns CDR1 SGHAT and CDR2 FQNNGV. V was shortened by 4 bases and J by 5 bases, with 20 bases between the two germline ends. The CDR3 is 17 residues long. DNA of the CDR3: TGTGCCAGCAGCTGGGATGGGTGGCAGGCGAGGACCGGGGAGCTGTTTTTT. Translation gives CASSWDGWQARTGELFF.

This clonotype was counted many times. The J gene is TRBJ1-1, the V gene TRBV6-2 or TRBV6-3; D possibly corresponds to TRBD1 (6 bases). Germline CDR1 reads MNHEY; CDR2 reads SVGEGT. This CDR3 spans 17 amino acids. V lost 5 bases and J lost 1, with 20 bases in between. The CDR3 DNA sequence: TGTGCCAGCAGTGAAGGGGGACATAAACGCGGGAACACTGAAGCTTTCTTT. Encoded protein: CASSEGGHKRGNTEAFF.

This clonotype was observed a few times. The rearrangement uses TRBV18 and TRBJ1-5; the match to TRBD1 covers 9 bases. This CDR3 region has 18 residues. Per the germline V gene, CDR1 is KGHSH and CDR2 is LQKENI. With 0 bases clipped from V and 1 base from J, the junction kept 7 bases outside the gene matches. The CDR3 loop reads CASSPPGQGQDSNQPQHF. The DNA of the CDR3 is TGTGCCAGCTCACCACCGGGACAGGGTCAGGACAGCAATCAGCCCCAGCATTTT.

This clonotype showed up just a few times. V gene TRBV5-1 combines with J gene TRBJ1-1; TRBD1 is a possible D gene (5 bases). CDR3 length: 14 amino acids. The ends were cut back, 3 bases at V and 6 bases at J, with 15 bases in the middle. Germline V gives CDR1 SGHRS, CDR2 YFSETQ. The CDR3 is CASSSGPEGSEAFF. Written as DNA, the CDR3 is TGCGCCAGCAGCTCCGGACCAGAGGGGTCTGAAGCTTTCTTT.

This clonotype has a count of ten or more. The V and J genes are TRBV30 and TRBJ2-7; no definite D call. The V and J ends lost 8 bases and 1 base respectively, with 15 bases between them. Per germline, CDR1 GTSNPN and CDR2 SVGIG (reference sequence). The CDR3 totals 13 residues. The CDR3 sequence is CAGKGRLSYEQYF. In nucleotides, the CDR3 is TGTGCCGGTAAAGGACGGCTTTCCTACGAGCAGTACTTC.

This clonotype was observed a handful of times. The chain joins TRBV3-1 to TRBJ1-5, with no clear D. Trimming removed 4 bases at V and 5 bases at J, with 12 bases between. This CDR3 is built from 14 residues. The germline V gene encodes CDR1 LGHDT and CDR2 YNNKEL (reference sequence). The CDR3 here is CASSRAGSDQPQHF. As DNA, the CDR3 is TGTGCCAGCAGCCGGGCGGGATCCGATCAGCCCCAGCATTTT.

This clonotype showed up just a few times. For the CDR3, the DNA is TGCAGTGCTAGAGCCCAACCTAACAGCCGCTACGAGCAGTACTTC. The encoded protein is CSARAQPNSRYEQYF. The genes are TRBV20-1 and TRBJ2-7; D not certain. This CDR3 has 15 residues. V lost 1 base, J lost 3 bases, and 16 bases lay in between. Germline loops: CDR1 DFQATT, CDR2 SNEGSKA (reference sequence).

This clonotype came up a few times. The chain recombines TRBV7-8 with TRBJ1-2; tentatively, D is TRBD1 (5 bases). Deletions cut 4 bases from V and 3 bases from J, with 15 bases between. The germline V gene encodes CDR1 SGHVS and CDR2 FQNEAQ. This CDR3 is built from 15 residues. The CDR3 nucleotides are TGTGCCAGCAGCTCCCGGGAGGGGCTAGACTATGGCTACACCTTC. It specifies CASSSREGLDYGYTF. Using reference TRBV7-8 and TRBJ1-2 for the parts outside the CDR3, the full variable domain is GAGVSQSPRYKVAKRGQDVALRCDPISGHVSLFWYQQALGQGPEFLTYFQNEAQLDKSGLPSDRFFAERPEGSVSTLKIQRTQQEDSAVYLCASSSREGLDYGYTFGSGTRLTVV.